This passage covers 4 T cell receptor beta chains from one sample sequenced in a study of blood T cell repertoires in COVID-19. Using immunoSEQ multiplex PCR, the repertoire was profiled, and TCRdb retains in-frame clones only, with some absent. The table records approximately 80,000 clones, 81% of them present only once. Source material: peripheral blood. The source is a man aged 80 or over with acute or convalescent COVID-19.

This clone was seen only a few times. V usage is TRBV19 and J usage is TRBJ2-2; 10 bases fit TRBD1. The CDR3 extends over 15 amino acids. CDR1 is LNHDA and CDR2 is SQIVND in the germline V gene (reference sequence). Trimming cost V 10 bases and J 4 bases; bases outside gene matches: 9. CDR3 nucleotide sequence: TGTGCCACCCGCCGGGACAGGGGACCCACCGGGGAGCTGTTTTTT. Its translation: CATRRDRGPTGELFF. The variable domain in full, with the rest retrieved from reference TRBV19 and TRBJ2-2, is DGGITQSPKYLFRKEGQNVTLSCEQNLNHDAMYWYRQDPGQGLRLIYYSQIVNDFQKGDIAEGYSVSREKKESFPLTVTSAQKNPTAFYLCATRRDRGPTGELFFGEGSRLTVL.

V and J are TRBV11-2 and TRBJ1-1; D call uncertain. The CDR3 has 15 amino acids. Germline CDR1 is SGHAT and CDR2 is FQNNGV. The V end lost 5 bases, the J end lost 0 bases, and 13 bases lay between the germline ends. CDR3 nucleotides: TGTGCCAGCAGCCTTTGGACTAGGGTGAACACTGAAGCTTTCTTT. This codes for CASSLWTRVNTEAFF.

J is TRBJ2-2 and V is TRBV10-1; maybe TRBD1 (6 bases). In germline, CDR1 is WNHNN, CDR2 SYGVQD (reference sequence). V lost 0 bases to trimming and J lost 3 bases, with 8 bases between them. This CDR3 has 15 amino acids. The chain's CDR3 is CASSESRGYTGELFF. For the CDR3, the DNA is TGCGCCAGCAGTGAGTCGAGGGGGTACACCGGGGAGCTGTTTTTT.

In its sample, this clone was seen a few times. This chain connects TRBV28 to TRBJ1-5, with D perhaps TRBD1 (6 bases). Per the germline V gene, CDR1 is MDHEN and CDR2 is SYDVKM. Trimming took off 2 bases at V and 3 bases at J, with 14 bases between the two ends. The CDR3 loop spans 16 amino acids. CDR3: CASSLSGTRNNQPQHF. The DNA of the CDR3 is TGTGCCAGCAGTTTAAGCGGGACACGGAACAATCAGCCCCAGCATTTT.